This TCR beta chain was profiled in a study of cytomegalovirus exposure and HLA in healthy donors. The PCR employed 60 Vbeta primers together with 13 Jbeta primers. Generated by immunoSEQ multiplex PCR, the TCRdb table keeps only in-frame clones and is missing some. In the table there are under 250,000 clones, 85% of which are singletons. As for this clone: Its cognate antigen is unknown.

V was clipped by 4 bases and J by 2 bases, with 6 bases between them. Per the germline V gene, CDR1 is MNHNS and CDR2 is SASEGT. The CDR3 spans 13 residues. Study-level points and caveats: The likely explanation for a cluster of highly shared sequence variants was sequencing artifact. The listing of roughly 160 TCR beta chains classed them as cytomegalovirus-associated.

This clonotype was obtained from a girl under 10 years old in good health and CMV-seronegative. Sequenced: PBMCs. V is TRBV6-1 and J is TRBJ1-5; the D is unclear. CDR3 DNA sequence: TGTGCCAGCAGTGGGAGGGGCAATCAGCCCCAGCATTTT. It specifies CASSGRGNQPQHF.